The sequence of this T cell receptor (beta chain) was determined in a study of T cells in Graves' hyperthyroidism and ophthalmopathy. The CDR3 consists of 13 residues. The V gene lost 5 bases and the J gene lost 8 bases, with 10 bases spanning the gap. Germline lookup yields CDR1 SEHNR and CDR2 FQNEAQ (reference sequence). This clonotype was recorded many times. Amplification of TCR beta CDR3 regions used RNA as the template. HTBI primers were employed in a first-round RT-PCR of the TCR CDR3. TCRdb itself ran the multiplex PCR reads through MiXCR, one entry per CDR3 protein. The table shows roughly 250,000 distinct CDR3 sequences, with about 15% occurring only once.

The rearrangement uses TRBV7-9 and TRBJ1-6; TRBD1 might be the D (5 bases). The source is a woman between 18 and 29 years old with Graves' ophthalmopathy. The sample taken for sequencing was blood. CDR3 loop: CASSRLGDSPLHF. The CDR3 bases are TGTGCCAGCAGCCGTCTAGGGGATTCACCCCTCCACTTT.